Below, 24 T cell receptor beta chains from the same sample are listed, as sequenced in a study of Ad26.COV2.S vaccination and SARS-CoV-2 variants. The method was immunoSEQ multiplex PCR; TCRdb's version includes in-frame clones alone and lacks a portion of them. Seen here are approximately 400,000 clones, just over 90% observed once, and the top ten hold 3% to 4%. This specimen consisted of peripheral blood, obtained after recovery from COVID-19. The receptors derive from a human donor who had recovered from COVID-19.

The chain is built from TRBV7-8 and TRBJ2-1, with TRBD2 matching over 13 bases. CDR1 is SGHVS, CDR2 FQNEAQ, per germline. V shed 3 bases and J 8 bases; nucleotides not matched to a gene: 10. The CDR3 spans 17 residues. The CDR3 here is CASSFSAGTSGAYEQFF. The CDR3 DNA reads as TGTGCCAGCAGCTTCTCCGCCGGGACTAGCGGGGCCTATGAGCAGTTCTTC.

The CDR3 sequence: CASSVVGGEQFF. CDR3 coding DNA: TGTGCCAGCAGCGTAGTTGGGGGGGAGCAGTTCTTC. The V gene is TRBV9, the J gene TRBJ2-1, with TRBD2 as a possible D gene (6 bases). In germline, CDR1 is SGDLS, CDR2 YYNGEE. The CDR3 consists of 12 residues. Trimming left V 0 bases short and J 10 bases short, with 8 bases between.

The gene calls are TRBV9 and TRBJ1-6, with D possibly TRBD1 on 6 matching bases. CDR3 length: 16 residues. CDR1 and CDR2 (germline): SGDLS, YYNGEE. V was pared by 4 bases and J by 5 bases, with 16 bases between. CDR3 DNA: TGTGCCAGCAGCTTAACAGGGTACGGAAATAATTCACCCCTCCACTTT. Translated, it gives CASSLTGYGNNSPLHF.

This chain links TRBV6-5 with TRBJ2-5; 10 positions agree with TRBD1. Germline assignment: CDR1 MNHEY and CDR2 SVGAGI. This CDR3 is 15 amino acids long. Germline trimming cut 3 bases from V and 5 bases from J; bases unmatched to any gene: 6. CDR3 DNA sequence: TGTGCCAGCAGTTATTGGACAGGGGGAATCGAGACCCAGTACTTC. This sequence encodes CASSYWTGGIETQYF.

This clone has a single count. This chain uses TRBV18 with TRBJ2-1; 10 nucleotides align to TRBD2. CDR3 length: 17 residues. Germline V CDR1 and CDR2: KGHSH, LQKENI. J lost 1 base, V lost 5 bases, and 8 bases had no gene match. This CDR3 is CASSKLAGAPSYNEQFF. DNA of the CDR3: TGTGCCAGCTCAAAGCTAGCGGGGGCTCCATCCTACAATGAGCAGTTCTTC.

In its sample, this clone was seen once. The chain joins TRBV13 to TRBJ2-5; 12 bases fit TRBD2. V gave up 5 bases and J gave up 3 bases; unmatched junction bases: 7. The germline V gene encodes CDR1 PRHDT and CDR2 FYEKMQ (reference sequence). There are 16 residues in the CDR3. CDR3 nucleotides: TGTGCCAGCAGCCGCCCACTAGCGGGGGGCGAAGAGACCCAGTACTTC. Translated, it gives CASSRPLAGGEETQYF.

The chain carries TRBV7-8 and TRBJ1-2, with D tentatively TRBD1 (6 bases). Germline lookup yields CDR1 SGHVS and CDR2 FQNEAQ. This CDR3 is built from 14 residues. V was clipped by 3 bases and J by 4 bases, with 12 bases between them. CDR3 bases: TGTGCCAGCAGCTTTGCGGGACACCGCTATGGCTACACCTTC. Translated: CASSFAGHRYGYTF.

The V and J genes are TRBV6-5 and TRBJ1-1, with 7 bases lining up with TRBD1. Germline V gives CDR1 MNHEY, CDR2 SVGAGI. The ends lost 5 bases at V and 0 bases at J; junction bases unmatched: 6. CDR3 length: 15 residues. CDR3 coding DNA: TGTGCCAGCAGTAGGGACAGCCTCATGAACACTGAAGCTTTCTTT. This encodes CASSRDSLMNTEAFF.

V usage is TRBV19 and J usage is TRBJ1-1; the match to TRBD1 covers 7 bases. This CDR3 contains 14 residues. The trim removed 5 bases at V and 11 bases at J, leaving 14 bases unmatched. CDR1 and CDR2 (germline): LNHDA, SQIVND (reference sequence). The CDR3 DNA reads as TGTGCCAGTAGTCCGCGGACAGGACACTTGAGGGCTTTCTTT. Translating it yields CASSPRTGHLRAFF.

The chain joins TRBV5-1 to TRBJ1-2; possible D gene TRBD1, 6 bases. Per germline, CDR1 SGHRS and CDR2 YFSETQ. The CDR3 consists of 13 residues. V shed 2 bases and J shed 6 bases, with 11 bases lying between them. The CDR3 reads CASSFRGQNGYTF. The CDR3, as DNA: TGCGCCAGCAGCTTCCGGGGGCAGAATGGCTACACCTTC.

V and J are TRBV23-1 and TRBJ1-3; TRBD1 matches 7 bases. TRBV23-1 is identified as an open reading frame with a role that is uncertain. The V segment lost 7 bases and the J segment 2 bases; nucleotides outside the gene matches: 8. This CDR3 contains 15 residues. The CDR3 spells CASTINRGTGNTIYF. The DNA for the CDR3 is TGCGCCAGCACTATAAACAGGGGAACTGGAAACACCATATATTTT.

The J gene is TRBJ2-5, the V gene TRBV20-1, with a tentative D call TRBD2 (5 bases). V lost 3 bases to trimming and J lost 5 bases, with 7 bases between them. The CDR3 has 11 amino acids. Germline V gives CDR1 DFQATT, CDR2 SNEGSKA (reference sequence). This chain's CDR3 is CSARRVETQYF. The CDR3 bases are TGCAGTGCTAGGAGGGTGGAGACCCAGTACTTC.

The genes are TRBV20-1 and TRBJ2-7; D gene unclear. The ends were cut back, 4 bases at V and 6 bases at J, with 10 bases in the middle. This CDR3 is built from 11 residues. Germline V gene lookup returns CDR1 DFQATT and CDR2 SNEGSKA (reference sequence). The CDR3 nucleotides are TGCAGTGCTACAGACTTGGGCGAGCAGTACTTC. Encoded protein: CSATDLGEQYF.

This clone was observed a single time. The chain carries TRBV4-3 and TRBJ1-2; D unclear. V gave up 3 bases and J gave up 2 bases, with 10 bases separating them. CDR1 and CDR2 (germline): LGHNA, YSLEER. The CDR3 spans 14 residues. This chain's CDR3 is CASSQDTSNYGYTF. The CDR3 nucleotides read TGCGCCAGCAGCCAGGATACCTCGAACTATGGCTACACCTTC.

V gene TRBV6-5 combines with J gene TRBJ1-2, with D perhaps TRBD1 (5 bases). Germline-derived CDR1 and CDR2 are MNHEY and SVGAGI. Trimming cost V 6 bases and J 8 bases, with 13 bases left between them. This CDR3 has 12 residues. Here the CDR3 reads CASSIPGFGYTF. The CDR3 coding sequence is TGTGCCAGCAGCATCCCAGGGTTCGGCTACACCTTC.

Here the CDR3 reads CASSYWQRDGELFF. The CDR3 nucleotides are TGTGCCAGCAGTTATTGGCAGCGAGACGGGGAGCTGTTTTTT. The chain is built from TRBV6-5 and TRBJ2-2; D uncertain. Per germline, CDR1 MNHEY and CDR2 SVGAGI. The V and J ends lost 3 bases and 7 bases respectively, with 12 bases between them. This CDR3 comprises 14 residues.

The J gene is TRBJ2-7, the V gene TRBV7-9; TRBD1 is a possible D gene (5 bases). V was pared by 8 bases and J by 3 bases, with 5 bases between. The CDR3 totals 10 residues. The germline CDR1 and CDR2 sequences are SEHNR and FQNEAQ (reference sequence). The CDR3 DNA follows: TGTGCCAGCGGACACTACGAGCAGTACTTC. This gives the protein CASGHYEQYF.

CDR3 nucleotides: TGTGCCAGCAGCCCCGAGAGCGGGGGATACAATGAGCAGTTCTTC. This sequence encodes CASSPESGGYNEQFF. The rearrangement joins TRBV11-3 to TRBJ2-1; 8 nucleotides line up with TRBD2. The germline gives CDR1 SGHNT, CDR2 YENEEA. There are 15 residues in the CDR3. V gave up 5 bases and J gave up 4 bases; unmatched junction bases: 7.

The V call is TRBV7-9, the J call TRBJ1-1, with D unresolved. The germline V gene has CDR1 SEHNR and CDR2 FQNEAQ (reference sequence). This CDR3 has 14 amino acids. Trimming removed 5 bases at V and 4 bases at J, with 14 bases between. CDR3 in amino acids: CASSPPKWGTEAFF. The CDR3 nucleotides are TGTGCCAGCAGCCCACCCAAGTGGGGCACTGAAGCTTTCTTT.

The V call is TRBV5-1, the J call TRBJ2-7; 9 bases agree with TRBD1. The junction had 7 bases not matched to a gene; V was cut back by 2 bases and J by 4 bases. Germline values: CDR1 SGHRS, CDR2 YFSETQ. The CDR3 totals 15 residues. CDR3: CASSFGTGTGYEQYF. CDR3 coding DNA: TGCGCCAGCAGCTTCGGGACAGGGACCGGGTACGAGCAGTACTTC.

This clone is a singleton in its sample. The same CDR3 can be traced to other DNA sequences in this sample. The V and J genes are TRBV18 and TRBJ1-5; no firm D call. The CDR3 is 13 residues long. Trimming pared 3 bases from V and 1 base from J, leaving 4 bases between. The germline gives CDR1 KGHSH, CDR2 LQKENI. This CDR3 reads CASSPESNQPQHF. The CDR3 bases are TGTGCCAGCTCACCGGAAAGCAATCAGCCCCAGCATTTT. Full variable domain (outside the CDR3, taken from reference TRBV18 and TRBJ1-5): NAGVMQNPRHLVRRRGQEARLRCSPMKGHSHVYWYRQLPEEGLKFMVYLQKENIIDESGMPKERFSAEFPKEGPSILRIQQVVRGDSAAYFCASSPESNQPQHFGDGTRLSIL.

The rearrangement links TRBV10-3 to TRBJ2-3; no reliable D call. V was cut by 2 bases and J by 5 bases, with 2 bases left in between. The germline V gene encodes CDR1 ENHRY and CDR2 SYGVKD. CDR3 length: 11 residues. The DNA for the CDR3 is TGTGCCATCAGTGAGAGAGATACGCAGTATTTT. Residues: CAISERDTQYF.

This sequence joins TRBV29-1 and TRBJ2-7; D remains ambiguous. The V and J ends lost 6 bases and 6 bases respectively, with 18 bases between them. This CDR3 is 13 amino acids long. Germline CDR1 SQVTM, CDR2 ANQGSEA. In nucleotides, the CDR3 is TGCAGCGTGGACGAATCGGGTGATCCCGAGCAGTACTTC. Its protein is CSVDESGDPEQYF.

In this sample, this clone turned up once. The chain links TRBV19 to TRBJ2-7, with D unclear. The CDR3 has 13 amino acids. Looked up from germline, CDR1 is LNHDA and CDR2 is SQIVND (reference sequence). V lost 2 bases and J 6 bases, leaving 11 bases between the germline ends. CDR3 coding DNA: TGTGCCAGTAGTATACGTTCAGATGGCGAGCAGTACTTC. Protein product: CASSIRSDGEQYF.